The clone carrying this TCR beta chain was seen just once. These data originate in a study of shared clonotypes between healthy human individuals. Study in general: Plates per donor: three CD4 naive, three CD4 memory, two CD8 naive, one CD8 memory.

Only in-frame clones appear in the TCRdb table, and some are missing; sequencing was by immunoSEQ multiplex PCR. The table lists 2.5 million or so clones, about 92% of them singletons, with more than 0.12% in the top ten. Donors were Caucasian adults residing in Nashville, Tennessee, USA. CD45RA+ naive and CD45RA-negative memory subsets were separated from CD4+ cells. The TCR originated in a young man in good health. The sample consisted of naive CD4+ T cells sorted from blood. Subset defined: CD45RA+ positively selected.

In nucleotides, the CDR3 is TGTGCCAGTAGTTCGGGACAGGGCCCCTACAATGAGCAGTTCTTC. This encodes CASSSGQGPYNEQFF. The V and J genes are TRBV19 and TRBJ2-1; 9 positions agree with TRBD1. From germline, CDR1 is LNHDA and CDR2 SQIVND (reference sequence). The CDR3 covers 15 residues. V was clipped by 5 bases and J by 2 bases; unmatched bases: 4.